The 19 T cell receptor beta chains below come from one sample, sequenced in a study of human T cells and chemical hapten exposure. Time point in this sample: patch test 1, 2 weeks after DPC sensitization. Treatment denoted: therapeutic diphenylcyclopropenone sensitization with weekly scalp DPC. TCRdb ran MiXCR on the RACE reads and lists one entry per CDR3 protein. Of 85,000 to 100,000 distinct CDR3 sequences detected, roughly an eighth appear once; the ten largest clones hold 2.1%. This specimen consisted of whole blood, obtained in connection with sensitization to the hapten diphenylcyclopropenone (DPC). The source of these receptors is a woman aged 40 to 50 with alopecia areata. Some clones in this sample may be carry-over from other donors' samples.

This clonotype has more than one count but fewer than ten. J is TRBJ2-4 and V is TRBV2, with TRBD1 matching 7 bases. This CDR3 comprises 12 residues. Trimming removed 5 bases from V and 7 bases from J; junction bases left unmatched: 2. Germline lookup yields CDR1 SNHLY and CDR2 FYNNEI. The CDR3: CASSPQGNIQYF. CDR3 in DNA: TGTGCCAGCAGTCCACAGGGGAACATTCAGTACTTC.

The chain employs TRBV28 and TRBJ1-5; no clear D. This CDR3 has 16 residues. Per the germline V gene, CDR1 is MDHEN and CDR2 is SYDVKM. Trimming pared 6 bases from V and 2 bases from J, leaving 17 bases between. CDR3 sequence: CASSSPGFWRNQPQHF. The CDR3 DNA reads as TGTGCCAGCAGCTCCCCGGGTTTTTGGCGCAATCAGCCCCAGCATTTT.

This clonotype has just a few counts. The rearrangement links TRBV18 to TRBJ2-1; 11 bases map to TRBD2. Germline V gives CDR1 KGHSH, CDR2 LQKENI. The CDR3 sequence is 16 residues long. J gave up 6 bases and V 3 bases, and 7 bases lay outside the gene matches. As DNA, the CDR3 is TGTGCCAGCTCACCTACCACTAGCGGGGGAACCAATGAGCAGTTCTTC. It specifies CASSPTTSGGTNEQFF. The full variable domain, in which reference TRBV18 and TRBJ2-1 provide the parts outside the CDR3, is NAGVMQNPRHLVRRRGQEARLRCSPMKGHSHVYWYRQLPEEGLKFMVYLQKENIIDESGMPKERFSAEFPKEGPSILRIQQVVRGDSAAYFCASSPTTSGGTNEQFFGPGTRLTVL.

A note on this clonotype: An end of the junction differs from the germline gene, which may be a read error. For the CDR3, the DNA is TGTGCCAACTCACCTCCTAGGCGGGAGGGCTTCGACAATGAGCAGTTCTTC. Translating it yields CANSPPRREGFDNEQFF. The chain employs TRBV18 and TRBJ2-1, with 9 bases that match TRBD2. The CDR3 spans 17 residues. Germline assignment: CDR1 KGHSH and CDR2 LQKENI.

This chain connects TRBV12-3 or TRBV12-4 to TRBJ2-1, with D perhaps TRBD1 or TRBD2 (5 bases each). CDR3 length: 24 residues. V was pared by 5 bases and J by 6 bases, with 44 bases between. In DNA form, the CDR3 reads TGTGCCAGCAGTCAACTATCCCGGTGGGACCCTAACCCTAACCCTAACCCTAACCCCAATGAGCAGTTCTTC. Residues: CASSQLSRWDPNPNPNPNPNEQFF.

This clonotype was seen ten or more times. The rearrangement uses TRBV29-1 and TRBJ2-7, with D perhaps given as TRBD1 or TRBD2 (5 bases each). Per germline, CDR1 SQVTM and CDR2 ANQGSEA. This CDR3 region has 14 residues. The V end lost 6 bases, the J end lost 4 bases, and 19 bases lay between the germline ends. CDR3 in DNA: TGCAGCGTCGGGACGGGGCCCGGACGGTACGAGCAGTACTTC. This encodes CSVGTGPGRYEQYF.

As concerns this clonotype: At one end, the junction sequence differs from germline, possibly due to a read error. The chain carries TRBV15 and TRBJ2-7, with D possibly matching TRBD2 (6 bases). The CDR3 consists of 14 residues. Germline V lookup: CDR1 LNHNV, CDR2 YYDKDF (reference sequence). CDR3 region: CATSRDGSVYEEYF. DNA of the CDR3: TGTGCCACCAGCAGAGACGGGAGCGTCTACGAGGAGTACTTC. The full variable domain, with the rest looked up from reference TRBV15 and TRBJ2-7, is DAMVIQNPRYQVTQFGKPVTLSCSQTLNHNVMYWYQQKSSQAPKLLFHYYDKDFNNEADTPDNFQSRRPNTSFCFLDIRSPGLGDTAMYLCATSRDGSVYEEYFGPGTRLTVT.

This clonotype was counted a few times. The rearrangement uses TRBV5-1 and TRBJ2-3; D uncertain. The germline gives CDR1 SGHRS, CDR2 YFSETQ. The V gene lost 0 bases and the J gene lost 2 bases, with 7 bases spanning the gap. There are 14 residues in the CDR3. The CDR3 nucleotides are TGCGCCAGCAGCTTGGACGGAATCACAGATACGCAGTATTTT. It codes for CASSLDGITDTQYF.

CDR3 protein: CSVGTLGSPLHF. CDR3 DNA sequence: TGCAGCGTTGGCACCCTCGGTTCACCCCTCCACTTT. This chain joins TRBV29-1 and TRBJ1-6, with D unclear. CDR1 SQVTM and CDR2 ANQGSEA come from the germline V gene. The CDR3 is 12 amino acids. Trimming stripped 4 bases from V and 9 bases from J, with 10 bases between.

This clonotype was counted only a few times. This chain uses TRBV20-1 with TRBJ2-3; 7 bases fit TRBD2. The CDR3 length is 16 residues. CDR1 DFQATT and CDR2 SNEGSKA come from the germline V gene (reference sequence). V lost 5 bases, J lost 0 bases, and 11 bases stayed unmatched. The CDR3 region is CSAPAEGTISTDTQYF. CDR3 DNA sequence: TGCAGTGCTCCAGCAGAAGGGACTATAAGCACAGATACGCAGTATTTT.

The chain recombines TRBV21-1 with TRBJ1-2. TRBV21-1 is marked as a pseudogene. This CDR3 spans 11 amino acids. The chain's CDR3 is CASSSSDGYTF. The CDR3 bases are TGTGCCAGCAGCAGCAGCGATGGCTACACCTTC.

The CDR3 bases are TGTGCTAGTGGTTTGGGCGAGACCCAGTACTTC. Its translation: CASGLGETQYF. The V and J genes are TRBV12-5 and TRBJ2-5; D unclear. The CDR3 contains 11 residues. Germline V gene data show CDR1 as LGHNT and CDR2 as FRNRAP. The ends were cut back, 1 base at V and 5 bases at J, with 2 bases in the middle.

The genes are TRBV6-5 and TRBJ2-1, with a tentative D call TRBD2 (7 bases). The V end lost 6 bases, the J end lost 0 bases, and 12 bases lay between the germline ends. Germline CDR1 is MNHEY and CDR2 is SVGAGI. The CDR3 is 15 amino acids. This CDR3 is CASSPAGASYNEQFF. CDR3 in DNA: TGTGCCAGCAGCCCCGCGGGGGCCTCCTACAATGAGCAGTTCTTC.

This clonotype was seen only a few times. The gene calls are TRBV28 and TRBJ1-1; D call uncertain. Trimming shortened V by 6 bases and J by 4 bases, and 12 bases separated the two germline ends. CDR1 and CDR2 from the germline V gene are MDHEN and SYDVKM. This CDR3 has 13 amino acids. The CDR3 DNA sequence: TGTGCCAGCAGAGACGTGACGGGCACTGAAGCTTTCTTT. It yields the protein CASRDVTGTEAFF.

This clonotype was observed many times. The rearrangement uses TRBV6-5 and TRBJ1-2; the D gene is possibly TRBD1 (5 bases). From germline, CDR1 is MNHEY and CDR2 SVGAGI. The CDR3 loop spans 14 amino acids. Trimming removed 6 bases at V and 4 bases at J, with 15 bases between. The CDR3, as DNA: TGTGCCAGCAGCTACCAGGGATCCGGCTATGGCTACACCTTC. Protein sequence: CASSYQGSGYGYTF.

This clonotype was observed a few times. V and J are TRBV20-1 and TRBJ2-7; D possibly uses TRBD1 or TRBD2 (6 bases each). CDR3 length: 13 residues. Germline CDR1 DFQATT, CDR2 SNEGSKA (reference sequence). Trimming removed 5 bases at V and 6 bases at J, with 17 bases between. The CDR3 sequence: CSAQSGLRGEQYF. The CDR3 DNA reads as TGCAGTGCTCAATCGGGACTCAGGGGCGAGCAGTACTTC.

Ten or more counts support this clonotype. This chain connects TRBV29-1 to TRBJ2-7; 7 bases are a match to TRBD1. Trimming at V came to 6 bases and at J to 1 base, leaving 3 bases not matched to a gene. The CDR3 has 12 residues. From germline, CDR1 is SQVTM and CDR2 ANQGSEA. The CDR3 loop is CSVETGSYEQYF. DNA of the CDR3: TGCAGCGTCGAGACAGGGTCCTACGAGCAGTACTTC.

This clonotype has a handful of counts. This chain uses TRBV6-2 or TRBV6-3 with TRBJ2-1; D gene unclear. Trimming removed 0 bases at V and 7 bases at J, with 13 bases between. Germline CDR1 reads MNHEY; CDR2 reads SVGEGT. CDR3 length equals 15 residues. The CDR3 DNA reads TGTGCCAGCAGTTACTCTCGCGTATCTGGGAATGAGCAGTTCTTC. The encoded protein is CASSYSRVSGNEQFF.

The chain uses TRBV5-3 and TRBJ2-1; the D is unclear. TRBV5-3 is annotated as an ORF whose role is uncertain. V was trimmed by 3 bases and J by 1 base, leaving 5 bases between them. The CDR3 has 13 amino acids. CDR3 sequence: CARSSLSYNEQFF. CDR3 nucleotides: TGTGCCAGAAGCTCCCTTTCCTACAATGAGCAGTTCTTC.